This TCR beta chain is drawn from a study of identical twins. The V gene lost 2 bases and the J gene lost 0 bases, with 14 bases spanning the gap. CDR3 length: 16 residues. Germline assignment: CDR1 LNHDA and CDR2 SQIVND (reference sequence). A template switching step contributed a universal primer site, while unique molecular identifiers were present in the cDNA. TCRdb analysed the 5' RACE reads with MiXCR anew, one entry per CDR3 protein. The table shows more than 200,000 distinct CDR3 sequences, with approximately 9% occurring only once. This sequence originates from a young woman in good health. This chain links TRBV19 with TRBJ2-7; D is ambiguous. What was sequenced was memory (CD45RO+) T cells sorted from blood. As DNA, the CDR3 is TGTGCCAGTAGTATAATTTGGCAGTTAAGCTCCTACGAGCAGTACTTC. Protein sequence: CASSIIWQLSSYEQYF.